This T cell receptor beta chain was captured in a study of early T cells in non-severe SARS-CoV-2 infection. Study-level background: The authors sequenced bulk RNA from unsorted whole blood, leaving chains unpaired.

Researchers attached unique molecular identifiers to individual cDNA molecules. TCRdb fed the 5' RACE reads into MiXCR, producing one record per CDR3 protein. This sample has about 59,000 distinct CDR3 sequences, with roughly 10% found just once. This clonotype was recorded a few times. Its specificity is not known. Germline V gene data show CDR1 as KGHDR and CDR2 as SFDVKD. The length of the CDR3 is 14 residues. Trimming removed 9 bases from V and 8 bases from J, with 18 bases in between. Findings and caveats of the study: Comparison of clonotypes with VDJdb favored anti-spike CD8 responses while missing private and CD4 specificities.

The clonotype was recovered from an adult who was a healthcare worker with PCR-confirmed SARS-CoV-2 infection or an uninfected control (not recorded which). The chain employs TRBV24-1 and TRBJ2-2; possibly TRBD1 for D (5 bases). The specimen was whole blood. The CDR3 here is CATGEQVSKGELFF. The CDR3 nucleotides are TGTGCCACCGGGGAACAGGTATCGAAGGGGGAGCTGTTTTTT.